This T cell receptor (beta chain) derives from a study of cytomegalovirus exposure and HLA in healthy donors. The study's findings and limits: Most TCR sequences were rare, but some public TCRs occurred in many donors.

This CDR3 is 15 amino acids long. Trimming cost V 4 bases and J 3 bases; bases outside gene matches: 7. Per the germline V gene, CDR1 is MNHEY and CDR2 is SMNVEV (reference sequence). Clones were sequenced by immunoSEQ multiplex PCR, and TCRdb holds only the in-frame ones, with some missing. The sample has about 82,000 clones, roughly 93% seen once; the top ten hold 0.55% to 0.75%. As for this clone: Its antigen is as yet unknown.

The sequencing sample was made of PBMCs. The chain recombines TRBV27 with TRBJ2-7; 9 bases line up with TRBD2. The clonotype was recovered from a man aged 18 to 35 in good health and CMV-seronegative. The DNA for the CDR3 is TGTGCCAGCAGTTCCATCTTAGCGGGGGACTACGAGCAGTACTTC. Protein: CASSSILAGDYEQYF.